Here is one TCR beta chain with its context. The CDR3 sequence is 15 residues long. V lost 0 bases, J lost 2 bases, and 3 bases stayed unmatched. The germline V gene has CDR1 MDHEN and CDR2 SYDVKM. This sample stems from a study of patients and donors after allogeneic stem cell transplantation. TCRdb re-called the RT-PCR reads with MiXCR, one entry per CDR3 protein. The sample yields about a million distinct CDR3 sequences, roughly 18% seen once. Sequencing input: blood, either unsorted or a sorted T cell fraction (not recorded which). The source of this sequence is a human donor who was either an allogeneic HSCT recipient or a stem cell or donor lymphocyte infusion donor (not recorded which). It is not recorded whose cells these are; they may come from a transplant donor. The gene calls are TRBV28 and TRBJ2-5; 7 nucleotides agree with TRBD1. The CDR3 region has the DNA TGTGCCAGCAGTTTATGGGCCAGGGGGCAAGAGACCCAGTACTTC. This codes for CASSLWARGQETQYF.